This T cell receptor beta chain was retrieved from a study of CXCR3-negative and CXCR3-positive naive CD8 T cells. As for the study in general: Cumulative TRB read yield was approximately 135 million, averaging about 1.5 +/- 0.3 million per library. Notes on the study in general: More hydrophobic TRB CDR3s were found in CXCR3-positive naive cells than in CXCR3-negative naive cells. Expression of CXCR3 was partially reduced after cryopreservation, and fresh PBMCs were used in most assays. Diversity ran similarly high across both naive subsets but far lower in memory CD8+ cells.

The TRB cDNA libraries were prepared by 5' RACE with UMI labels. TCRdb reanalyzed the 5' RACE reads and collapses them to one entry per CDR3 protein, without DNA. The table for this sample gives about 150,000 distinct CDR3 sequences. The CDR3 extends over 14 amino acids. CDR1 is MNHEY and CDR2 is SMNVEV in the germline V gene (reference sequence). CD45RO-CCR7+CD27+CD95- was the phenotype of naive CD8+ T cells. Turning to this clonotype: Antigen unknown.

The chain uses TRBV27 and TRBJ2-1. What was sequenced was naive CXCR3+ CD8+ T cells from blood. Described subset: CD45RO-CCR7+CD27+CD95- naive CD8+ T cells expressing CXCR3 (TNR3+). The sequence came from a human donor in good health. Some clones in this sample may be carry-over from other donors' samples. The CDR3 sequence is CASSTNPVYNEQFF.